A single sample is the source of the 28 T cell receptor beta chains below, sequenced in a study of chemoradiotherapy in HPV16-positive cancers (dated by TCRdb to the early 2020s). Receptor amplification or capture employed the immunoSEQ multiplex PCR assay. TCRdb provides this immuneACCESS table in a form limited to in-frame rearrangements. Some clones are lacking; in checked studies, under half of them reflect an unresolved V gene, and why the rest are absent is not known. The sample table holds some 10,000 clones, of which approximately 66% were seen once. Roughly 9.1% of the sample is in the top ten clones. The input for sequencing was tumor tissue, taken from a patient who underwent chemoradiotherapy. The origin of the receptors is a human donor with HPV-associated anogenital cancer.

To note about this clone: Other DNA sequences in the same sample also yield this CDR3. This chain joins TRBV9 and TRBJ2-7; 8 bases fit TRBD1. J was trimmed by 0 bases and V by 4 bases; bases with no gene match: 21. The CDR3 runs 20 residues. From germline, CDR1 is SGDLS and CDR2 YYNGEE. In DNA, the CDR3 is TGTGCCAGCAGCTCCCCCCCGGGAGCCCTGGGACAGGCGAACTCCTACGAGCAGTACTTC. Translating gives CASSSPPGALGQANSYEQYF. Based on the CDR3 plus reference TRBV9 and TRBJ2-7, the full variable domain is DSGVTQTPKHLITATGQRVTLRCSPRSGDLSVYWYQQSLDQGLQFLIQYYNGEERAKGNILERFSAQQFPDLHSELNLSSLELGDSALYFCASSSPPGALGQANSYEQYFGPGTRLTVT.

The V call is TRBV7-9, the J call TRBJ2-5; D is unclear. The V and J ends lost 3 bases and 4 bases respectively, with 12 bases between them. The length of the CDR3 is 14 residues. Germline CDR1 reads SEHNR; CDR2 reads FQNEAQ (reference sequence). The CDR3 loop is CASSLRVGLETQYF. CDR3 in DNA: TGTGCCAGCAGCTTGCGAGTTGGCTTAGAGACCCAGTACTTC.

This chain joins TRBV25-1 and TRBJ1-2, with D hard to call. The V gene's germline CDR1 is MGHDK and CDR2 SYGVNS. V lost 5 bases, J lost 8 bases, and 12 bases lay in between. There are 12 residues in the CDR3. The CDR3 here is CASSLRERGYTF. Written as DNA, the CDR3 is TGTGCCAGCAGTTTGAGGGAGCGGGGCTACACCTTC.

This CDR3 is CAISESKGPLPEAFF. For the CDR3, the DNA is TGTGCCATCAGTGAGTCGAAGGGCCCCCTTCCTGAAGCTTTCTTT. The chain employs TRBV10-3 and TRBJ1-1; D gene ambiguous. The germline CDR1 and CDR2 sequences are ENHRY and SYGVKD. The germline V and J ends were trimmed by 0 bases and 6 bases, with 14 bases remaining between them. The CDR3 is 15 residues long.

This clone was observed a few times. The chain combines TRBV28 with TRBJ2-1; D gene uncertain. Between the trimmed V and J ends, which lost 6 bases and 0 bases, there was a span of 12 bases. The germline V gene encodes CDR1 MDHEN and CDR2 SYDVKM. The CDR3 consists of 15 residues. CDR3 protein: CASSLHTSSYNEQFF. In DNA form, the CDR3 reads TGTGCCAGCAGCCTCCACACCAGCTCCTACAATGAGCAGTTCTTC. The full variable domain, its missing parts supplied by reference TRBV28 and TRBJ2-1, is DVKVTQSSRYLVKRTGEKVFLECVQDMDHENMFWYRQDPGLGLRLIYFSYDVKMKEKGDIPEGYSVSREKKERFSLILESASTNQTSMYLCASSLHTSSYNEQFFGPGTRLTVL.

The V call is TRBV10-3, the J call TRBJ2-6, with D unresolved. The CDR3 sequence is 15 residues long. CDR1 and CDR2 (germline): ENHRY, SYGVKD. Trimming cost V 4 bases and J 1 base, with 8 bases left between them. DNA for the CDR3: TGTGCCATCAGTGGTTTAGGGTCTGGGGCCAACGTCCTGACTTTC. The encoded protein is CAISGLGSGANVLTF.

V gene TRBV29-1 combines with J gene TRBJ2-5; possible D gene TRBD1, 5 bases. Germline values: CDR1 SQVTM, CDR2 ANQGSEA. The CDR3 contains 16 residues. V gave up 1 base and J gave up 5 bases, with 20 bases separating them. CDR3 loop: CSVEAIQNWGRETQYF. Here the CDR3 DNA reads TGCAGCGTTGAAGCAATACAAAACTGGGGCCGGGAGACCCAGTACTTC. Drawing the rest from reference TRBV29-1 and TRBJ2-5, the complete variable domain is SAVISQKPSRDICQRGTSLTIQCQVDSQVTMMFWYRQQPGQSLTLIATANQGSEATYESGFVIDKFPISRPNLTFSTLTVSNMSPEDSSIYLCSVEAIQNWGRETQYFGPGTRLLVL.

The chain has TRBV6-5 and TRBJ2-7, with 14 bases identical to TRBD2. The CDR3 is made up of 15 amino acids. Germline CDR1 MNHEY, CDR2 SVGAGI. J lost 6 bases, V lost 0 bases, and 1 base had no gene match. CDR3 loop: CASSYSGLAGAEQYF. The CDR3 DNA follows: TGTGCCAGCAGTTACTCGGGACTAGCGGGGGCCGAGCAGTACTTC.

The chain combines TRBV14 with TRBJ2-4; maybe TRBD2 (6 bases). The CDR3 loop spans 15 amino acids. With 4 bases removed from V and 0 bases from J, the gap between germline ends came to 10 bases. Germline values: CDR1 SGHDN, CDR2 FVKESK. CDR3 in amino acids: CASSLVAEAKNIQYF. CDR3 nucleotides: TGTGCCAGCAGCCTGGTAGCGGAAGCCAAAAACATTCAGTACTTC.

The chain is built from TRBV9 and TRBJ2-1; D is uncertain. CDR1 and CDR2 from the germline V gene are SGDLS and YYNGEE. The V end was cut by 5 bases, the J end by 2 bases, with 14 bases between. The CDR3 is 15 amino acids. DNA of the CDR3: TGTGCCAGCAGTCCTCTCGGAGTCCCCTACAATGAGCAGTTCTTC. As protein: CASSPLGVPYNEQFF.

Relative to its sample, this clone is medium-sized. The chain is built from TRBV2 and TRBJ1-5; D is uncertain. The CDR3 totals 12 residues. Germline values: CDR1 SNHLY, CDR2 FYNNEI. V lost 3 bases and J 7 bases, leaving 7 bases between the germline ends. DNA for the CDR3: TGTGCCAGCAGTGACAGCACCCAGCCCCAGCATTTT. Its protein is CASSDSTQPQHF.

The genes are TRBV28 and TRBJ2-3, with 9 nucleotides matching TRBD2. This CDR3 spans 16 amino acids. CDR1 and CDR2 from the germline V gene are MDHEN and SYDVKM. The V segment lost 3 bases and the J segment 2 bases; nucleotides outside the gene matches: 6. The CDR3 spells CASSFWLAGNTDTQYF. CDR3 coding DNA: TGTGCCAGCAGTTTTTGGCTAGCGGGAAACACAGATACGCAGTATTTT. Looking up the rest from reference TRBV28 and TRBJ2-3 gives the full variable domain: DVKVTQSSRYLVKRTGEKVFLECVQDMDHENMFWYRQDPGLGLRLIYFSYDVKMKEKGDIPEGYSVSREKKERFSLILESASTNQTSMYLCASSFWLAGNTDTQYFGPGTRLTVL.

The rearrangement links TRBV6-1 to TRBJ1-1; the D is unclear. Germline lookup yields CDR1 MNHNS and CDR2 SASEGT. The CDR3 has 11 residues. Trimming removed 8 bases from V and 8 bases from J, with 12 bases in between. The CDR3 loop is CASLGGLEAFF. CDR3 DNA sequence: TGTGCCAGCCTAGGCGGACTGGAAGCTTTCTTT.

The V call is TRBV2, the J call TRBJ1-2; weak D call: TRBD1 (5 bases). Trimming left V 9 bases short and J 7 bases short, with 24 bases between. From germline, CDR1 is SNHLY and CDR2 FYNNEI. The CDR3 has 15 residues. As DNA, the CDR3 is TGTGCCAGTGGGGCAAGACAAGGGGATGTAGGTGGCTACACCTTC. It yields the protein CASGARQGDVGGYTF.

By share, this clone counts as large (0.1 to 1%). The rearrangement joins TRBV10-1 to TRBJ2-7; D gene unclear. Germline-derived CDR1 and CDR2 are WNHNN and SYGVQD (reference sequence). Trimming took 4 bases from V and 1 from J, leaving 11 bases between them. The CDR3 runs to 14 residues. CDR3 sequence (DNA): TGCGCCAGCAGTGCCCGACTGGATTCCTACGAGCAGTACTTC. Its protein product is CASSARLDSYEQYF.

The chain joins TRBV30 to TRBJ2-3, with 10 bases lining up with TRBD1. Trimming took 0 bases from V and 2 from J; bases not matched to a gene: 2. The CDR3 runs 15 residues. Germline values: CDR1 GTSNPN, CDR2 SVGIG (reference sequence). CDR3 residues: CAWSVGQGNTDTQYF. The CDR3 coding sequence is TGTGCCTGGAGTGTGGGACAGGGGAACACAGATACGCAGTATTTT. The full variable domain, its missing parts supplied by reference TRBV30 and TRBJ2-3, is SQTIHQWPATLVQPVGSPLSLECTVEGTSNPNLYWYRQAAGRGLQLLFYSVGIGQISSEVPQNLSASRPQDRQFILSSKKLLLSDSGFYLCAWSVGQGNTDTQYFGPGTRLTVL.

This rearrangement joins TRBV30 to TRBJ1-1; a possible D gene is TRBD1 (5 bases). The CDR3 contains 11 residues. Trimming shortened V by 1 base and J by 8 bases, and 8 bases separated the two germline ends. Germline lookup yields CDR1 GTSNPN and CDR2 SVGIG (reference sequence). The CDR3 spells CAWSGRGEAFF. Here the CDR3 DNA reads TGTGCCTGGAGTGGGAGGGGAGAAGCTTTCTTT. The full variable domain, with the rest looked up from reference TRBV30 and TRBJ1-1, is SQTIHQWPATLVQPVGSPLSLECTVEGTSNPNLYWYRQAAGRGLQLLFYSVGIGQISSEVPQNLSASRPQDRQFILSSKKLLLSDSGFYLCAWSGRGEAFFGQGTRLTVV.

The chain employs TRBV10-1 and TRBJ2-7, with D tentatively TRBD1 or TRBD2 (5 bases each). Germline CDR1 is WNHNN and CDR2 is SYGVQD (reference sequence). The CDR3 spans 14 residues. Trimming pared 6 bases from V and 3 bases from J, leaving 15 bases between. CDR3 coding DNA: TGCGCCAGCAGCCGGGACCAAAGCCGCTACGAGCAGTACTTC. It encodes CASSRDQSRYEQYF.

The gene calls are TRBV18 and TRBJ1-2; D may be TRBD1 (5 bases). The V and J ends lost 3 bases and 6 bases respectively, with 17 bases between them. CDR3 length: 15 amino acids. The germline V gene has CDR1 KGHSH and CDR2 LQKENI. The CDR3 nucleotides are TGTGCCAGCTCACCTACAACCCGGGGGTCTGATGGCTACACCTTC. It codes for CASSPTTRGSDGYTF.

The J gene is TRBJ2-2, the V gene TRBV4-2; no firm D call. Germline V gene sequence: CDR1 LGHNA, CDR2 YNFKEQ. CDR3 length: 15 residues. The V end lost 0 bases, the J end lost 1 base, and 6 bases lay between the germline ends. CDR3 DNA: TGTGCCAGCAGCCAAGAGGCCCTGAACACCGGGGAGCTGTTTTTT. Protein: CASSQEALNTGELFF.

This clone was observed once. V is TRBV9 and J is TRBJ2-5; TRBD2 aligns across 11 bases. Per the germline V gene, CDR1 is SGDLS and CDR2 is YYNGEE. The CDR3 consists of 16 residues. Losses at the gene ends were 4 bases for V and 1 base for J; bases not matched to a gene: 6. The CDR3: CASSPGLAETQETQYF. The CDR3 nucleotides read TGTGCCAGCAGCCCGGGACTAGCGGAGACCCAAGAGACCCAGTACTTC.

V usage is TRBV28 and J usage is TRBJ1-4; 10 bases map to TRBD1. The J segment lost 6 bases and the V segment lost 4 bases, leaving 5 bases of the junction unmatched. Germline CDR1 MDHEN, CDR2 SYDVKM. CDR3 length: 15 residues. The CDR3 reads CASSSTGGGHEKLFF. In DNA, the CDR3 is TGTGCCAGCAGTTCGACAGGGGGCGGTCATGAAAAACTGTTTTTT. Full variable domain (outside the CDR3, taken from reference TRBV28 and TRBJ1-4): DVKVTQSSRYLVKRTGEKVFLECVQDMDHENMFWYRQDPGLGLRLIYFSYDVKMKEKGDIPEGYSVSREKKERFSLILESASTNQTSMYLCASSSTGGGHEKLFFGSGTQLSVL.

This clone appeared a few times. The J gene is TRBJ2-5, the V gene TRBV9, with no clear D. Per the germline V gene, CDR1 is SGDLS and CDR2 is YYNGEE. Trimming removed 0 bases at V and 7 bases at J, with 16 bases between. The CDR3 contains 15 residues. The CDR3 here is CASSVAETPWGTQYF. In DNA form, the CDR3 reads TGTGCCAGCAGCGTAGCGGAGACCCCATGGGGGACCCAGTACTTC.

CDR3 residues: CASSRPSSGDNNEQFF. In DNA form, the CDR3 reads TGTGCCAGCAGCCGTCCTTCTAGCGGGGACAACAATGAGCAGTTCTTC. The V and J genes are TRBV14 and TRBJ2-1; 9 nucleotides align to TRBD2. V shed 4 bases and J 5 bases; nucleotides not matched to a gene: 9. The CDR3 runs to 16 residues. Germline V gene sequence: CDR1 SGHDN, CDR2 FVKESK.

CDR3 nucleotide sequence: TGTGCCAGCAGCCCTAGCACCGGGGAGCTGTTTTTT. Translating it yields CASSPSTGELFF. The genes are TRBV7-6 and TRBJ2-2, with D hard to call. This CDR3 is built from 12 residues. V gave up 5 bases and J gave up 4 bases, with 5 bases separating them. Germline CDR1 SGHVS, CDR2 FNYEAQ.

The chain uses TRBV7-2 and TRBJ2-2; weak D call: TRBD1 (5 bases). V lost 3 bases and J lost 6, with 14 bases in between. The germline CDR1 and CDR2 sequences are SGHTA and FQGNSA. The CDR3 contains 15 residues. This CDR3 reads CASSLQGLGAGELFF. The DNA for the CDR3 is TGTGCCAGCAGCTTGCAGGGTTTGGGCGCCGGGGAGCTGTTTTTT.

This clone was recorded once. CDR3 sequence (DNA): TGCGCCAGCAGTATAGGACCTATTCCTAGGGGGAATCAGCCCCAGCATTTT. It specifies CASSIGPIPRGNQPQHF. The V and J genes are TRBV4-1 and TRBJ1-5; D might be TRBD1 (6 bases). V lost 6 bases, J lost 4 bases, and 22 bases lay in between. This CDR3 spans 17 amino acids. Germline loops: CDR1 MGHRA, CDR2 YSYEKL.

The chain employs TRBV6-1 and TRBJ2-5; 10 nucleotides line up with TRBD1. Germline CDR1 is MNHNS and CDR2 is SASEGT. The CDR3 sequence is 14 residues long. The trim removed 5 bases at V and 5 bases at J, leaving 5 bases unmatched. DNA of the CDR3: TGTGCCAGCAGTTTCGGGACAGGGGAGGAGACCCAGTACTTC. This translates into CASSFGTGEETQYF.